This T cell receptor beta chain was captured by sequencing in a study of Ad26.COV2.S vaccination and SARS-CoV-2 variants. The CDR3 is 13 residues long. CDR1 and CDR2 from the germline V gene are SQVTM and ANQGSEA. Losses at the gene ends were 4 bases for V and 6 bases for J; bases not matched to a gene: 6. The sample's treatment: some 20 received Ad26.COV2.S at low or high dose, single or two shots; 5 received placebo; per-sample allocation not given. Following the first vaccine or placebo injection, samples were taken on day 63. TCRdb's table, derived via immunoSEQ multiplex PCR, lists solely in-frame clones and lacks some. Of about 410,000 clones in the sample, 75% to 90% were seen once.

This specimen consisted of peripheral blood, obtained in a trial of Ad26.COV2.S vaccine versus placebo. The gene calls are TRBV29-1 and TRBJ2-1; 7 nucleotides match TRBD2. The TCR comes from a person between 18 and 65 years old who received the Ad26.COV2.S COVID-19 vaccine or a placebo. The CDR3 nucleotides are TGCAGCGTTGCGGCTAGCGGAGGCAATGAGCAGTTCTTC. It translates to CSVAASGGNEQFF.